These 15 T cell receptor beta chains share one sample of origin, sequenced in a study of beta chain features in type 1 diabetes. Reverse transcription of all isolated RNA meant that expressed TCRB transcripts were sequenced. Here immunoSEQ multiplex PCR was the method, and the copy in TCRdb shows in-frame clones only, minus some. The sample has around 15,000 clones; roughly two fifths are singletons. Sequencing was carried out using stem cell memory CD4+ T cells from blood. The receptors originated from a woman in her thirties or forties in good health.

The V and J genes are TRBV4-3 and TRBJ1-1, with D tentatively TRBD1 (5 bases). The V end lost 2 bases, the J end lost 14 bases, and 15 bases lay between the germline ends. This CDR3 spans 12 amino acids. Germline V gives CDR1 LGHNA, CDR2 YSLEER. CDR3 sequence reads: CASSQPWGGRFF. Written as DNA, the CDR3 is TGCGCCAGCAGCCAACCGTGGGGGGGACGGTTCTTT.

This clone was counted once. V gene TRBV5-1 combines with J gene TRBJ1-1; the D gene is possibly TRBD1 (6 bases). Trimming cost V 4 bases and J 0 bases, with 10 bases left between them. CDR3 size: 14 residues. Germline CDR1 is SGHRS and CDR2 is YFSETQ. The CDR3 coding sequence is TGCGCCAGCAGCCCCCGGACAGTGAACACTGAAGCTTTCTTT. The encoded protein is CASSPRTVNTEAFF.

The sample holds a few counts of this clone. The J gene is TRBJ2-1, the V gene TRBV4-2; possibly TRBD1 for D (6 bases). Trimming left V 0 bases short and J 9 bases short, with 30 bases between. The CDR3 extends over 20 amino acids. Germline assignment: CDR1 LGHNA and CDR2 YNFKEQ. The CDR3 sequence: CASSQDFRSWGRVIGGEQFF. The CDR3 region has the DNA TGTGCCAGCAGCCAAGATTTTAGAAGCTGGGGGCGGGTTATCGGAGGTGAGCAGTTCTTC.

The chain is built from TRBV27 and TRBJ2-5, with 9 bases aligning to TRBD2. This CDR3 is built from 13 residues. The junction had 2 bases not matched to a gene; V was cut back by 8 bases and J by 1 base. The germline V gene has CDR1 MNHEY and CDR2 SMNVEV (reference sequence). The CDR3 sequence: CASARGGQETQYF. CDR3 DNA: TGTGCCAGCGCGCGGGGGGGCCAAGAGACCCAGTACTTC.

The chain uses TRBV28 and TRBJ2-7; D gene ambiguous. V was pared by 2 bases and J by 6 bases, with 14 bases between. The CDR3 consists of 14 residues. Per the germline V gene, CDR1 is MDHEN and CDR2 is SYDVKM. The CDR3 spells CASSLPPKWSEQYF. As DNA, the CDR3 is TGTGCCAGCAGTTTACCCCCTAAGTGGAGCGAGCAGTACTTC.

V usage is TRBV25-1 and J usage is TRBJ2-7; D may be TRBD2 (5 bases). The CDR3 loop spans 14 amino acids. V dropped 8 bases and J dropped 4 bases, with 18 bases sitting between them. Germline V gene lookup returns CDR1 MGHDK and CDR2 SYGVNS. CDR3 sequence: CASGEPGRIYEQYF. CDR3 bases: TGTGCCAGCGGGGAACCGGGAAGGATATACGAGCAGTACTTC.

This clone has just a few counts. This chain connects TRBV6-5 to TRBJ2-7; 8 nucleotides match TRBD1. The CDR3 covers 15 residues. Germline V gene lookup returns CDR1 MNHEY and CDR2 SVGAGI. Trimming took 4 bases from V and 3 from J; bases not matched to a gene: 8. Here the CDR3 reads CASSLPGQAHYEQYF. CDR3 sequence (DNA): TGTGCCAGCAGTTTACCGGGACAGGCGCACTACGAGCAGTACTTC.

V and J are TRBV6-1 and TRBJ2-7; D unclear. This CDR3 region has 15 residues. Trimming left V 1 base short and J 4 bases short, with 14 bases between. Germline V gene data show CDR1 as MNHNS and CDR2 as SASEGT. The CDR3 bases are TGTGCCAGCAGTGAAGGACTTCGTGGCTCATACGAGCAGTACTTC. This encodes CASSEGLRGSYEQYF.

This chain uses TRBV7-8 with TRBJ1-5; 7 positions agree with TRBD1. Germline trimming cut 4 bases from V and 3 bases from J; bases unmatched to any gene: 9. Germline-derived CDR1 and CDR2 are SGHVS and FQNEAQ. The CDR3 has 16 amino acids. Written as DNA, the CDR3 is TGTGCCAGCAGCTCCTATACAGGGGACCTCAATCAGCCCCAGCATTTT. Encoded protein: CASSSYTGDLNQPQHF.

This CDR3 reads CASSLPGRNTDTQYF. CDR3 DNA sequence: TGTGCCAGCAGCTTGCCGGGGAGAAACACAGATACGCAGTATTTT. The chain has TRBV5-6 and TRBJ2-3; D is possibly TRBD2 (5 bases). The V end was cut by 1 base, the J end by 2 bases, with 11 bases between. Germline V CDR1 and CDR2: SGHDT, YYEEEE. The CDR3 consists of 15 residues.

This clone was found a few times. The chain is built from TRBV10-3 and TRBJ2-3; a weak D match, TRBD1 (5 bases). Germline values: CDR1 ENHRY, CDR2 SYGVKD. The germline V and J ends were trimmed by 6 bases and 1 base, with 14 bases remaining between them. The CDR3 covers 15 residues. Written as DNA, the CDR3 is TGTGCCATCAGCTCGCTAGGGGCCCGCACAGATACGCAGTATTTT. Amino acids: CAISSLGARTDTQYF.

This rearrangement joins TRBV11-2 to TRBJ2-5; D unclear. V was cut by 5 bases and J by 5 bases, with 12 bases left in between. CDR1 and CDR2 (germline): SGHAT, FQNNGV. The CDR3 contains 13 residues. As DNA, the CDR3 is TGTGCCAGCAGCGCGTTATCGAGGGAGACCCAGTACTTC. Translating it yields CASSALSRETQYF.

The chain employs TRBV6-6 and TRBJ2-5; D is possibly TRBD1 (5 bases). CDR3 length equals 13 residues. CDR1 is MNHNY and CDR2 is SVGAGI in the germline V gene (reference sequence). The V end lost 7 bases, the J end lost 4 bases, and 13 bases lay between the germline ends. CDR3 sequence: CASKLRAAETQYF. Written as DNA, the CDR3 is TGTGCCAGCAAGCTCAGGGCGGCAGAGACCCAGTACTTC.

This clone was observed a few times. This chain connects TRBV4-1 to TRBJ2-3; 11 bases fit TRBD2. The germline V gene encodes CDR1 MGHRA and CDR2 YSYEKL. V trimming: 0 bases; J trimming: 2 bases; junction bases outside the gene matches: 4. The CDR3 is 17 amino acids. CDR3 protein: CASSQDGTSGITDTQYF. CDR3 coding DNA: TGCGCCAGCAGCCAAGATGGGACTAGCGGAATCACAGATACGCAGTATTTT.

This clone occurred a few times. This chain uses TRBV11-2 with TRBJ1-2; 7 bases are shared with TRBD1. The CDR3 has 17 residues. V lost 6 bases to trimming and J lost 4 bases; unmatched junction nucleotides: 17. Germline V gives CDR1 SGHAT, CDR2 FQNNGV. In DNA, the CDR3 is TGTGCCAGCAGTTACGATCTGGGACAGCCAGGGCGCTATGGCTACACCTTC. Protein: CASSYDLGQPGRYGYTF.